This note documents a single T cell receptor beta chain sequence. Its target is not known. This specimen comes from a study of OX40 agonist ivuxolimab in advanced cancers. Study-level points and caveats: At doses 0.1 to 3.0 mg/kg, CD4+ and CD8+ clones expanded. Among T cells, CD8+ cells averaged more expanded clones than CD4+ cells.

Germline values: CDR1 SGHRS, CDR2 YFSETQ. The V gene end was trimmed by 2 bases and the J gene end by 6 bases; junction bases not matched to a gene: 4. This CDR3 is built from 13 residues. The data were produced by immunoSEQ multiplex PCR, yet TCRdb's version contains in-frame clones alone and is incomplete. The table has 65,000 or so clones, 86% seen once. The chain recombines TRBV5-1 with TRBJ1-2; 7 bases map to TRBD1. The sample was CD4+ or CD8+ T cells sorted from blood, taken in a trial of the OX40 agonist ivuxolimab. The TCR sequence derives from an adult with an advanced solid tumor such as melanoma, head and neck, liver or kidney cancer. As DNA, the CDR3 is TGCGCCAGCAGCTTCCCGGGACAGAATGGCTACACCTTC. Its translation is CASSFPGQNGYTF.